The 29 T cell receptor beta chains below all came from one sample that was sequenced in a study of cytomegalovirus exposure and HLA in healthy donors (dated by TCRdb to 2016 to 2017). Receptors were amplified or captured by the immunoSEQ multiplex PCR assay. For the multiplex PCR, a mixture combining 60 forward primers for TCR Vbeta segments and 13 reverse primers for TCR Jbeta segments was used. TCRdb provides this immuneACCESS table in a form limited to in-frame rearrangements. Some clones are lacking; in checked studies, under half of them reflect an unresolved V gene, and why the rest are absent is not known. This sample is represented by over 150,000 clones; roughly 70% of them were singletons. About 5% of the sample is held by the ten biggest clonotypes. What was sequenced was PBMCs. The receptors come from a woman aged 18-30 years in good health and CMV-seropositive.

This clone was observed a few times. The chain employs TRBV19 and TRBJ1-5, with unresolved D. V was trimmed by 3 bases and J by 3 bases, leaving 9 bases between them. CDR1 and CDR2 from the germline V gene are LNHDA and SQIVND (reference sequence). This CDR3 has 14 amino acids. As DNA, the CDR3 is TGTGCCAGTAGTATCCCCAGAACCAATCAGCCCCAGCATTTT. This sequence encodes CASSIPRTNQPQHF. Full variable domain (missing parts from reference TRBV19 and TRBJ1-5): DGGITQSPKYLFRKEGQNVTLSCEQNLNHDAMYWYRQDPGQGLRLIYYSQIVNDFQKGDIAEGYSVSREKKESFPLTVTSAQKNPTAFYLCASSIPRTNQPQHFGDGTRLSIL.

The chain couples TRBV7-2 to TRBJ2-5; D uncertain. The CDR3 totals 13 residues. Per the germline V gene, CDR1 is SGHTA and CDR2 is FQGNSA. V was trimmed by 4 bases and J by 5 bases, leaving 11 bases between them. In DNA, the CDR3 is TGTGCCAGCAGCTCGGATCTGCGGGAGACCCAGTACTTC. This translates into CASSSDLRETQYF.

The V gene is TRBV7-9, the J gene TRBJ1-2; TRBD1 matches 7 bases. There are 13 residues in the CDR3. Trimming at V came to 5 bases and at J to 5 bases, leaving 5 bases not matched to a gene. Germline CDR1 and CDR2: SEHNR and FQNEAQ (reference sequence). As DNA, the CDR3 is TGTGCCAGCAGCCCAACAGGGGTTTATGGCTACACCTTC. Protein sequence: CASSPTGVYGYTF.

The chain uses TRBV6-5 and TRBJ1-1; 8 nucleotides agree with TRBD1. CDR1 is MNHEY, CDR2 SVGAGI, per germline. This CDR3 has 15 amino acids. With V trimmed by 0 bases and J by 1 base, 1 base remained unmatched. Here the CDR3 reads CASSYSGQENTEAFF. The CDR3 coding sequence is TGTGCCAGCAGTTACTCGGGACAGGAGAACACTGAAGCTTTCTTT.

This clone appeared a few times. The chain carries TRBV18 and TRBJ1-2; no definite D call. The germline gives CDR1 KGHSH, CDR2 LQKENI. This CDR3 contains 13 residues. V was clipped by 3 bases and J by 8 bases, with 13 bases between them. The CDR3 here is CASSPVVELGYTF. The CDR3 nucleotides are TGTGCCAGCTCACCGGTAGTGGAGTTGGGCTACACCTTC.

The CDR3 DNA reads as TGTGCCAGCAGCAAAGCGGGACTAGCTGTTGAGCAGTTCTTC. It encodes CASSKAGLAVEQFF. V gene TRBV21-1 combines with J gene TRBJ2-1; the table assigns TRBD2, which was not confirmed against the DNA. TRBV21-1 is recorded as a pseudogene. This CDR3 has 14 amino acids.

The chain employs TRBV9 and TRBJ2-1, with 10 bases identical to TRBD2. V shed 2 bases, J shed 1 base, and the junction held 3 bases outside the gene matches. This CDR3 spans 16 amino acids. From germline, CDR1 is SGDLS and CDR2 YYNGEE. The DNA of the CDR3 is TGTGCCAGCAGCGTGATTAGCGGGGGGTCCTACAATGAGCAGTTCTTC. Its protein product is CASSVISGGSYNEQFF. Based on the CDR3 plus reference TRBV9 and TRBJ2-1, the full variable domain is DSGVTQTPKHLITATGQRVTLRCSPRSGDLSVYWYQQSLDQGLQFLIQYYNGEERAKGNILERFSAQQFPDLHSELNLSSLELGDSALYFCASSVISGGSYNEQFFGPGTRLTVL.

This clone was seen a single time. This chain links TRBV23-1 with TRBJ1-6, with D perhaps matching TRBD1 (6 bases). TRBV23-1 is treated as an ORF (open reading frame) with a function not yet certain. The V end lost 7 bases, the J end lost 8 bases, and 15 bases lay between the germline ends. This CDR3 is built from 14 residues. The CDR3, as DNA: TGCGCCAGCAACACAGGGCTTTTTCATTCACCCCTCCACTTT. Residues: CASNTGLFHSPLHF.

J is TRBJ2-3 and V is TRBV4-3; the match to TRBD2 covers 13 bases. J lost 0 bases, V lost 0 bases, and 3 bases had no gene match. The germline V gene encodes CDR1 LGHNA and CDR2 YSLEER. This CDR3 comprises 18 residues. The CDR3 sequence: CASSQELAGGPSTDTQYF. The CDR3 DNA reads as TGCGCCAGCAGCCAAGAACTAGCGGGGGGGCCGAGCACAGATACGCAGTATTTT.

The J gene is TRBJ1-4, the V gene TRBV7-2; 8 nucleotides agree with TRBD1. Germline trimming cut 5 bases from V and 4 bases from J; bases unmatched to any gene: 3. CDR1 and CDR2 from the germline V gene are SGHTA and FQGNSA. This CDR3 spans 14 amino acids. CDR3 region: CASSRTGNNEKLFF. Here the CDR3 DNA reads TGTGCCAGCAGCAGGACAGGGAATAATGAAAAACTGTTTTTT. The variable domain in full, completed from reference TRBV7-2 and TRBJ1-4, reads GAGVSQSPSNKVTEKGKDVELRCDPISGHTALYWYRQSLGQGLEFLIYFQGNSAPDKSGLPSDRFSAERTGGSVSTLTIQRTQQEDSAVYLCASSRTGNNEKLFFGSGTQLSVL.

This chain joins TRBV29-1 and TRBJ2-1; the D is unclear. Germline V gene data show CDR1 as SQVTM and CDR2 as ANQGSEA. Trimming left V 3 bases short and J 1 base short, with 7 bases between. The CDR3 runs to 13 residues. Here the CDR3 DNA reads TGCAGCGTTGAGGCAGGATCCTACAATGAGCAGTTCTTC. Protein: CSVEAGSYNEQFF.

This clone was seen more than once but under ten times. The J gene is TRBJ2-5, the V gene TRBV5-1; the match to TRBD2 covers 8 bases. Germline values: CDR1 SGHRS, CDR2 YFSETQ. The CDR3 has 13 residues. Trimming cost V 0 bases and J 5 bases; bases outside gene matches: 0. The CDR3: CASSLGGGETQYF. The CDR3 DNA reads TGCGCCAGCAGCTTGGGCGGGGGGGAGACCCAGTACTTC.

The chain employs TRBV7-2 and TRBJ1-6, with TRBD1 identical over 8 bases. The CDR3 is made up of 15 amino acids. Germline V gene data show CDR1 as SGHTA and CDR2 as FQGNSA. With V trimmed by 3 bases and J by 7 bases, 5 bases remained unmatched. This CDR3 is CASSFGTGRNSPLHF. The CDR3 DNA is TGTGCCAGCAGCTTTGGGACAGGCCGAAATTCACCCCTCCACTTT.

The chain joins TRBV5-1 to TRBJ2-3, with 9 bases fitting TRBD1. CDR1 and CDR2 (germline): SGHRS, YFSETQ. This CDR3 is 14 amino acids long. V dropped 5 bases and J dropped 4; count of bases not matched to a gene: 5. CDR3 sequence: CASSTGGAADTQYF. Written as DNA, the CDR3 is TGCGCCAGCAGTACAGGGGGCGCCGCAGATACGCAGTATTTT.

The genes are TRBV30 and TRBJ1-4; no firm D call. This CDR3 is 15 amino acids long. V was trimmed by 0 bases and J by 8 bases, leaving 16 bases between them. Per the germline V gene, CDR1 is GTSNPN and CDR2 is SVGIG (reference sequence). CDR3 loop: CAWSVRGSASEKLFF. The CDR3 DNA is TGTGCCTGGAGTGTAAGAGGGAGCGCTAGCGAAAAACTGTTTTTT.

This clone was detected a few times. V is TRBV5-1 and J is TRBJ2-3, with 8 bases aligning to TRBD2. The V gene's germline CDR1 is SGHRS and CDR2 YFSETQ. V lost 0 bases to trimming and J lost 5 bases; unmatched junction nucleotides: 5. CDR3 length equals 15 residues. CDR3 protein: CASSLAGGPVDTQYF. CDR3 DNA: TGCGCCAGCAGCTTGGCGGGGGGGCCGGTAGATACGCAGTATTTT.

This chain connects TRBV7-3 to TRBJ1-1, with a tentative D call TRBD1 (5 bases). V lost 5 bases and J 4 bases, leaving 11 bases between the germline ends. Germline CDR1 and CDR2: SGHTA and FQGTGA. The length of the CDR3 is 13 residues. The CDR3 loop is CASSPLGGTEAFF. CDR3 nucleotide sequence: TGTGCCAGCAGCCCATTGGGGGGCACTGAAGCTTTCTTT.

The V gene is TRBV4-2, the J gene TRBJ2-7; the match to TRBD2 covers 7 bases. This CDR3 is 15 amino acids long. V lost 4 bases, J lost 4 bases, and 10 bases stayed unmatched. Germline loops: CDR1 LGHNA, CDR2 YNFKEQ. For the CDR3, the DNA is TGTGCCAGCAGCCCCCTGGCTAGCGGAAGTTACGAGCAGTACTTC. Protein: CASSPLASGSYEQYF.

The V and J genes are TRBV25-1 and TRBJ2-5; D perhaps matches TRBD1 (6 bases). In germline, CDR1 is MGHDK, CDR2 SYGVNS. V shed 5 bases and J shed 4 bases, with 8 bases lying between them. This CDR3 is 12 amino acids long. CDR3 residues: CASSQGLETQYF. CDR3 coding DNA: TGTGCCAGCAGTCAGGGGCTAGAGACCCAGTACTTC.

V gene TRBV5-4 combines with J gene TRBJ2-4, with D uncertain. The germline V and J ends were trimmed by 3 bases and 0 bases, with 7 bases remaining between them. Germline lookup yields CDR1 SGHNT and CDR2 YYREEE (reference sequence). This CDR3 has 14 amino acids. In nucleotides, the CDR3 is TGTGCCAGCAGCTCCTTTTTAGCCAAAAACATTCAGTACTTC. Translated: CASSSFLAKNIQYF.

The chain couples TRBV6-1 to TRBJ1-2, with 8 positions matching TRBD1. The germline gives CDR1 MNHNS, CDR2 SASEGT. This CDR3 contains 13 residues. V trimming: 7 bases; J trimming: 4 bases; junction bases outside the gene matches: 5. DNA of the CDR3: TGTGCCAGCACTGTAACAGGGGGCTATGGCTACACCTTC. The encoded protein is CASTVTGGYGYTF.

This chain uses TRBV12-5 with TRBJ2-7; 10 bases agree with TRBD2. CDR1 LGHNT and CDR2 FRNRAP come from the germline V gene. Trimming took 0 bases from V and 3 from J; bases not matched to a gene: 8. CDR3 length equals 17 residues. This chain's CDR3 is CASGLVATSGAVYEQYF. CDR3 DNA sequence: TGTGCTAGTGGTTTGGTTGCAACTAGCGGGGCTGTCTACGAGCAGTACTTC.

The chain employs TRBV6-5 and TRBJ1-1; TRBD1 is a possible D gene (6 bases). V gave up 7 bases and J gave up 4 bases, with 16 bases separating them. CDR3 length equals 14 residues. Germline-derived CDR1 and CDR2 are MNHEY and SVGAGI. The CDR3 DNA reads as TGTGCCAGCATGCGAGTCAGGGGTACCACTGAAGCTTTCTTT. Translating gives CASMRVRGTTEAFF.

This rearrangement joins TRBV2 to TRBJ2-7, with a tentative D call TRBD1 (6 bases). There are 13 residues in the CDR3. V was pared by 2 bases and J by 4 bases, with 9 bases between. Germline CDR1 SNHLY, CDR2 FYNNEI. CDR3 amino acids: CASSETGKYEQYF. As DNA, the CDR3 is TGTGCCAGCAGTGAAACAGGGAAGTACGAGCAGTACTTC.

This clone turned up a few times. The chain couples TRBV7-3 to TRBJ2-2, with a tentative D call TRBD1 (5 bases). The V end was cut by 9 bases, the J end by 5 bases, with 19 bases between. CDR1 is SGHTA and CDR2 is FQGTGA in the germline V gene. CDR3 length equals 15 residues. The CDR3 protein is CARGRPLRWTGELFF. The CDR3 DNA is TGTGCCAGGGGGCGACCGTTGCGGTGGACCGGGGAGCTGTTTTTT.

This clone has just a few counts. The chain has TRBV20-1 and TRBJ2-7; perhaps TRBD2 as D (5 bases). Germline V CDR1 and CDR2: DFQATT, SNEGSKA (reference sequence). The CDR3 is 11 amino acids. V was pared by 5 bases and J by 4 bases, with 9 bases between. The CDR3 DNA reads TGCAGTGCTGGTGGGGAGTACGAGCAGTACTTC. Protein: CSAGGEYEQYF.

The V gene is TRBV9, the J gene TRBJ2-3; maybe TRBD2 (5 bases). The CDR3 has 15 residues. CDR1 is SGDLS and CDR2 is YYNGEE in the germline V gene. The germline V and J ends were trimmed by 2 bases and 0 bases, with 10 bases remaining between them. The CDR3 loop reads CASSVDSSSTDTQYF. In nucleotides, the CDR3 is TGTGCCAGCAGCGTGGACTCCTCCAGCACAGATACGCAGTATTTT.

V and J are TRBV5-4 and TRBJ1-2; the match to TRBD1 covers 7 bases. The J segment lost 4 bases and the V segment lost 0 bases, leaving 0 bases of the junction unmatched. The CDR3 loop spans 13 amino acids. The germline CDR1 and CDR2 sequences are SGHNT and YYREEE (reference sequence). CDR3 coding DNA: TGTGCCAGCAGCTTGGGGGACAGCTATGGCTACACCTTC. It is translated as CASSLGDSYGYTF.

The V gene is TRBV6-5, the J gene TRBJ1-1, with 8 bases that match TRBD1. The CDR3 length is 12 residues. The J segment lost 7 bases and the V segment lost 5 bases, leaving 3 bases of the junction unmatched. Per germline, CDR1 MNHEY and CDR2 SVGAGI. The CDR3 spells CASSRGQGEAFF. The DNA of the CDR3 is TGTGCCAGCAGTAGAGGACAGGGTGAAGCTTTCTTT.